The 18 T cell receptor beta chains below come from one sample, sequenced in a study of cytomegalovirus exposure and HLA in healthy donors. PCR amplification relied on 60 Vbeta primers (plus 13 Jbeta primers). Some clones are missing from TCRdb's copy, which holds only in-frame ones; the method was immunoSEQ multiplex PCR. Of over 200,000 clones listed, about 81% are singletons. Sequencing input: PBMCs. These receptors were taken from a woman aged 40 to 50 in good health and CMV-seropositive.

This clone has a single count. CDR3 amino acids: CASSARDRGIKTEAFF. The CDR3 nucleotides read TGTGCCAGCAGCGCCCGGGACAGGGGGATCAAGACTGAAGCTTTCTTT. J is TRBJ1-1 and V is TRBV7-2, with TRBD1 identical over 11 bases. This CDR3 is 16 amino acids long. V dropped 5 bases and J dropped 5; count of bases not matched to a gene: 10. The germline V gene has CDR1 SGHTA and CDR2 FQGNSA.

The chain uses TRBV30 and TRBJ1-4, with 9 positions matching TRBD1. The CDR3 extends over 14 amino acids. V was clipped by 4 bases and J by 7 bases; unmatched bases: 7. Germline CDR1 GTSNPN, CDR2 SVGIG (reference sequence). The CDR3 loop reads CAWTSTGGAEKLFF. Here the CDR3 DNA reads TGTGCCTGGACCTCGACAGGGGGTGCTGAAAAACTGTTTTTT.

The J gene is TRBJ2-5, the V gene TRBV9; weak D call: TRBD1 (5 bases). V dropped 2 bases and J dropped 2 bases, with 7 bases sitting between them. This CDR3 region has 13 residues. Germline assignment: CDR1 SGDLS and CDR2 YYNGEE. This chain's CDR3 is CASSVQGQETQYF. The CDR3 coding sequence is TGTGCCAGCAGCGTTCAGGGACAAGAGACCCAGTACTTC.

The genes are TRBV7-9 and TRBJ2-6, with D maybe TRBD2 (6 bases). CDR1 is SEHNR and CDR2 is FQNEAQ in the germline V gene (reference sequence). The CDR3 is 17 residues long. V was cut by 1 base and J by 0 bases, with 10 bases left in between. This CDR3 reads CASSLERGLSGANVLTF. CDR3 sequence (DNA): TGTGCCAGCAGCTTAGAGAGGGGACTCTCTGGGGCCAACGTCCTGACTTTC.

The rearrangement uses TRBV9 and TRBJ1-6; TRBD1 matches 8 bases. Germline-derived CDR1 and CDR2 are SGDLS and YYNGEE. This CDR3 is 15 amino acids long. V was clipped by 0 bases and J by 9 bases; unmatched bases: 5. For the CDR3, the DNA is TGTGCCAGCAGCGTAGGGCAGGGGACAGGTTCACCCCTCCACTTT. This sequence encodes CASSVGQGTGSPLHF.

About this clone: One end of the junction does not line up with germline, which may come from a read error. This chain links TRBV7-7 with TRBJ1-1; D not certain. The germline V gene has CDR1 SSHAT and CDR2 FNYEAQ (reference sequence). The CDR3 has 13 residues. CDR3 region: CASSLTPETEAFF. In nucleotides, the CDR3 is TGTGCTAGCAGCTTGACACCCGAGACTGAAGCTTTCTTT.

The chain employs TRBV7-2 and TRBJ2-3; no clear D gene. Trimming removed 2 bases at V and 6 bases at J, with 9 bases between. Germline lookup yields CDR1 SGHTA and CDR2 FQGNSA. The CDR3 spans 13 residues. The CDR3 bases are TGTGCCAGCAGCTTACGCAACGCGGATACGCAGTATTTT. Amino acid sequence: CASSLRNADTQYF. Using reference TRBV7-2 and TRBJ2-3 for the parts outside the CDR3, the full variable domain is GAGVSQSPSNKVTEKGKDVELRCDPISGHTALYWYRQSLGQGLEFLIYFQGNSAPDKSGLPSDRFSAERTGGSVSTLTIQRTQQEDSAVYLCASSLRNADTQYFGPGTRLTVL.

The sample holds a few counts of this clone. V and J are TRBV10-3 and TRBJ2-7; 8 nucleotides match TRBD1. V was pared by 8 bases and J by 2 bases, with 11 bases of the junction left unmatched. Germline V gene lookup returns CDR1 ENHRY and CDR2 SYGVKD. The CDR3 totals 15 residues. CDR3 sequence: CAISQSTGGTYEQYF. CDR3 coding DNA: TGTGCCATCTCTCAGTCCACAGGGGGGACCTACGAGCAGTACTTC.

This clone turned up a few times. The V call is TRBV5-6, the J call TRBJ1-1; the match to TRBD1 covers 8 bases. The V segment lost 0 bases and the J segment 6 bases; nucleotides outside the gene matches: 4. The CDR3 is 14 amino acids. Per the germline V gene, CDR1 is SGHDT and CDR2 is YYEEEE. CDR3 bases: TGTGCCAGCAGCTTGGGGACAGGGTGGCCTGAAGCTTTCTTT. Its translation: CASSLGTGWPEAFF.

The chain carries TRBV11-3 and TRBJ2-7; 10 bases map to TRBD1. Germline CDR1 and CDR2: SGHNT and YENEEA. This CDR3 has 16 residues. With V trimmed by 4 bases and J by 3 bases, 9 bases remained unmatched. The CDR3 DNA follows: TGTGCCAGCAGCTCCCCCCGGGACAGGGGTGACTACGAGCAGTACTTC. It translates to CASSSPRDRGDYEQYF.

This chain links TRBV7-2 with TRBJ2-3; D remains ambiguous. Germline lookup yields CDR1 SGHTA and CDR2 FQGNSA. The CDR3 is 12 residues long. Trimming took 2 bases from V and 5 from J, leaving 5 bases between them. DNA for the CDR3: TGTGCCAGCAGCTTATTCAGAGATACGCAGTATTTT. It yields the protein CASSLFRDTQYF. The full variable domain, in which reference TRBV7-2 and TRBJ2-3 provide the parts outside the CDR3, is GAGVSQSPSNKVTEKGKDVELRCDPISGHTALYWYRQSLGQGLEFLIYFQGNSAPDKSGLPSDRFSAERTGGSVSTLTIQRTQQEDSAVYLCASSLFRDTQYFGPGTRLTVL.

The J gene is TRBJ2-1, the V gene TRBV2; a possible D gene is TRBD2 (6 bases). Between the trimmed V and J ends, which lost 6 bases and 8 bases, there was a span of 23 bases. Germline CDR1 is SNHLY and CDR2 is FYNNEI. The CDR3 has 16 amino acids. The CDR3: CASRGPTGRSRDEQFF. As DNA, the CDR3 is TGTGCCAGCAGGGGTCCTACGGGGAGGTCTAGAGATGAGCAGTTCTTC. Full variable domain (rest looked up from reference TRBV2 and TRBJ2-1): EPEVTQTPSHQVTQMGQEVILRCVPISNHLYFYWYRQILGQKVEFLVSFYNNEISEKSEIFDDQFSVERPDGSNFTLKIRSTKLEDSAMYFCASRGPTGRSRDEQFFGPGTRLTVL.

The chain is built from TRBV7-8 and TRBJ1-1, with D possibly matching TRBD1 (6 bases). The V and J ends lost 4 bases and 11 bases respectively, with 14 bases between them. Germline V gives CDR1 SGHVS, CDR2 FQNEAQ. This CDR3 contains 12 residues. The CDR3 protein is CASSSDSRMAFF. The CDR3 bases are TGTGCCAGCAGCTCGGACAGCCGGATGGCTTTCTTT.

The chain joins TRBV5-4 to TRBJ1-6; TRBD1 might be the D (6 bases). This CDR3 contains 14 residues. V lost 0 bases to trimming and J lost 13 bases, with 14 bases between them. Germline V gene lookup returns CDR1 SGHNT and CDR2 YYREEE (reference sequence). DNA of the CDR3: TGTGCCAGCAGCTTGGACAGGGAGAGAACGCCCCTCCACTTT. It codes for CASSLDRERTPLHF.

This chain links TRBV11-3 with TRBJ2-3; 13 bases line up with TRBD2. CDR1 is SGHNT, CDR2 YENEEA, per germline. The CDR3 sequence is 16 residues long. V lost 4 bases and J lost 7; bases outside the gene matches: 8. CDR3 protein: CASSSTSGRKGNTQYF. The CDR3 DNA follows: TGTGCCAGCAGCTCGACTAGCGGGAGGAAAGGAAATACGCAGTATTTT.

The chain couples TRBV4-3 to TRBJ1-4; D is possibly TRBD1 (6 bases). This CDR3 comprises 16 residues. The germline gives CDR1 LGHNA, CDR2 YSLEER. With 0 bases removed from V and 4 bases from J, the gap between germline ends came to 12 bases. The DNA of the CDR3 is TGCGCCAGCAGCCAAGATAGTACAGGGAATAATGAAAAACTGTTTTTT. It specifies CASSQDSTGNNEKLFF.

This clone was observed once. Written as DNA, the CDR3 is TGTGCCAGCAGCGTAGATCGGGGGGGGCCAAAAAAAGATACGCAGTATTTT. Translating gives CASSVDRGGPKKDTQYF. This sequence joins TRBV9 and TRBJ2-3; 8 nucleotides match TRBD2. V trimming: 0 bases; J trimming: 5 bases; junction bases outside the gene matches: 11. This CDR3 is 17 amino acids long. Germline V gene lookup returns CDR1 SGDLS and CDR2 YYNGEE. Using reference TRBV9 and TRBJ2-3 for the parts outside the CDR3, the full variable domain is DSGVTQTPKHLITATGQRVTLRCSPRSGDLSVYWYQQSLDQGLQFLIQYYNGEERAKGNILERFSAQQFPDLHSELNLSSLELGDSALYFCASSVDRGGPKKDTQYFGPGTRLTVL.

This clone was observed a handful of times. The DNA for the CDR3 is TGTGCCAGCAGCCCCGGGACAGGGACTAACTATGGCTACACCTTC. Its translation: CASSPGTGTNYGYTF. The V call is TRBV7-2, the J call TRBJ1-2; the match to TRBD1 covers 9 bases. Germline V gene sequence: CDR1 SGHTA, CDR2 FQGNSA. Trimming cost V 5 bases and J 0 bases; bases outside gene matches: 4. CDR3 length: 15 residues.